A selection of T cell receptor beta chains follows, all from one sample in a study of long-term antiretroviral therapy in people with HIV. Data came from immunoSEQ multiplex PCR; TCRdb stores just in-frame clones and leaves some out. The data hold 30,000 to 40,000 clones, with roughly 85% observed a single time. The specimen comprised unsorted PBMCs, sampled roughly 3.5 years after starting antiretroviral therapy. These receptors were taken from a man younger than 35 with HIV. Each CDR3 is given with its conserved first and last residue. The D gene is left open where the match is weak. The listing skips clone size in some rows; elsewhere it reads once, few, many or a size class.

D	size	V	J	DNA	CDR3
TRBD2	-	TRBV28	TRBJ2-7	TGTGCCAGCAGCCCGGGGGGGATCTACGAGCAGTACTTC	CASSPGGIYEQYF
-	-	TRBV5-1	TRBJ2-5	TGCGCCAGCAGCTTGACGGAGGCCGGGGAGACCCAGTACTTC	CASSLTEAGETQYF
-	-	TRBV11-2	TRBJ2-7	TGTGCCAGCAGCTTAGGAGTCTCCTACGAGCAGTACTTC	CASSLGVSYEQYF
-	-	TRBV19	TRBJ2-2	TGTGCCAGTAGTATAGGTAAAGTGAACACCGGGGAGCTGTTTTTT	CASSIGKVNTGELFF
-	once	TRBV5-1	TRBJ2-7	TGCGCCAGCAGCTTAACGGGGGCCTACGAGCAGTACTTC	CASSLTGAYEQYF
-	-	TRBV7-9	TRBJ2-1	TGTGCCAGCAGCTTGGGGGCTTCCTACAATGAGCAGTTCTTC	CASSLGASYNEQFF
-	-	TRBV6-5	TRBJ2-3	TGTGCCAGCAGTTATTGGGGCGCTTCAGATACGCAGTATTTT	CASSYWGASDTQYF
-	few	TRBV6-1	TRBJ1-2	TGTGCCAGCAGACGGGGGTTAGGCCCGGTGGACGGCTACACCTTC	CASRRGLGPVDGYTF
-	-	TRBV19	TRBJ1-4	TGTGCCAGTCGGGCCCCACGGAGCGAAAAACTGTTTTTT	CASRAPRSEKLFF
-	-	TRBV19	TRBJ1-1	TGTGCCAGTAGTATACGGGGACACGCTGAAGCTTTCTTT	CASSIRGHAEAFF
-	-	TRBV7-8	TRBJ2-7	TGTGCCAGCAGCCCGACGGATTACGAGCAGTACTTC	CASSPTDYEQYF
TRBD2	-	TRBV18	TRBJ2-3	TGTGCCAGCTCACCACAGGCTAGCGGAAACACAGATACGCAGTATTTT	CASSPQASGNTDTQYF
-	few	TRBV6-1	TRBJ1-1	TGTGCCAGCAGTGAATGGGGCGGTGAAGCTTTCTTT	CASSEWGGEAFF
TRBD1	-	TRBV5-1	TRBJ1-6	TGCGCCAGCAGCTTGCTGGACAGGGGGGGATCACCCCTCCACTTT	CASSLLDRGGSPLHF
-	few	TRBV5-1	TRBJ1-2	TGCGCCAGCAGCTTGGTTACTAGGACACAGGATGGCTACACCTTC	CASSLVTRTQDGYTF
-	-	TRBV28	TRBJ1-2	TGTGCCAGCAGTTTAATAGCGACTTTTGGTCGCTACACCTTC	CASSLIATFGRYTF
-	-	TRBV5-1	TRBJ2-2	TGCGCCAGCAGCTTCGGCAGGGATGTCGGCGGGGAGCTGTTTTTT	CASSFGRDVGGELFF